This T cell receptor (beta chain) originates from a study of T-cell reconstitution after alpha-beta-depleted transplantation in children. Study observations and caveats: TCRbeta diversity was high at day 60 in some patients (a result of surviving recipient T cells and thymic progenitors). Counts and diversity of T cells one year after transplant came mostly from newly produced T cells.

With regard to this clonotype: Its antigen is currently unknown.

V shed 5 bases and J shed 9 bases, with 8 bases lying between them. This CDR3 contains 11 residues. Germline V gene data show CDR1 as SGHVS and CDR2 as FQNEAQ. Unique molecular identifiers were incorporated during preparation of the TCRbeta library. TCRdb processed the PCR reads anew with MiXCR; each CDR3 protein has one entry. The sample contains about 980,000 distinct CDR3 sequences, about 29% of which appear only once. The J gene is TRBJ1-5, the V gene TRBV7-8; D uncertain. This sequence originates from a boy younger than two who had a stem cell transplant for SCID, so the T cells may come from the graft donor. The input for sequencing was PBMCs, mostly from graft donor cells, taken 360 days after TCRalphabeta/CD19-depleted stem cell transplant. As DNA, the CDR3 is TGTGCCAGCAGCGTTATGGGGCCCCAGCATTTT. Its translation: CASSVMGPQHF.